This passage covers 13 T cell receptor beta chains from one sample sequenced in a study of beta chain features in type 1 diabetes. Investigators reverse transcribed all isolated RNA, so they sequenced expressed TCRB transcripts. TCRdb's table, derived via immunoSEQ multiplex PCR, lists solely in-frame clones and lacks some. The data hold 150,000 or so clones, with around 63% observed a single time. General observations from the study: Among patients with Type 1 diabetes, TCRB CDR3s were moderately but significantly shorter in every one of the four CD4+ subsets.

No antigen has been assigned to these receptors. The sample comprised naive CD4+ T cells from blood. These receptors were obtained from a man younger than 40 with type 1 diabetes.

This clone was observed a few times. The chain has TRBV30 and TRBJ2-2; 8 positions match TRBD1. J was trimmed by 4 bases and V by 3 bases; bases with no gene match: 4. Germline V lookup: CDR1 GTSNPN, CDR2 SVGIG (reference sequence). CDR3 length: 14 residues. The CDR3 region has the DNA TGTGCCTGGAGGCAGGGGGCTAGCACCGGGGAGCTGTTTTTT. This gives the protein CAWRQGASTGELFF.

The V and J genes are TRBV28 and TRBJ2-1, with D possibly being TRBD2 (7 bases). The germline V gene has CDR1 MDHEN and CDR2 SYDVKM. V was pared by 7 bases and J by 5 bases, with 12 bases between. The CDR3 runs to 13 residues. CDR3 nucleotides: TGTGCCAGCACTAGAGGGGGGGACAATGAGCAGTTCTTC. It encodes CASTRGGDNEQFF.

V usage is TRBV7-6 and J usage is TRBJ2-7, with 8 bases lining up with TRBD1. This CDR3 comprises 15 residues. CDR1 and CDR2 from the germline V gene are SGHVS and FNYEAQ. The V gene end was trimmed by 1 base and the J gene end by 6 bases; junction bases not matched to a gene: 8. For the CDR3, the DNA is TGTGCCAGCAGCTTAGTCCCCGGACAGGGACGCGAGCAGTACTTC. Translating it yields CASSLVPGQGREQYF.

This rearrangement joins TRBV9 to TRBJ2-3, with a tentative D call TRBD2 (5 bases). With 0 bases removed from V and 1 base from J, the gap between germline ends came to 9 bases. Germline lookup yields CDR1 SGDLS and CDR2 YYNGEE. The CDR3 is 15 residues long. CDR3 DNA: TGTGCCAGCAGCGTAGAAATCGGGGGCACAGATACGCAGTATTTT. Its translation: CASSVEIGGTDTQYF.

The chain joins TRBV25-1 to TRBJ2-7; D is unresolved. This CDR3 region has 11 residues. V lost 3 bases and J lost 3, with 3 bases in between. CDR1 is MGHDK and CDR2 is SYGVNS in the germline V gene. CDR3 sequence reads: CASSERYEQYF. DNA of the CDR3: TGTGCCAGCAGTGAGCGCTACGAGCAGTACTTC.

CDR3 sequence (DNA): TGTGCCACCTGGGACAGGGGAGCCTACGAGCAGTACTTC. This gives the protein CATWDRGAYEQYF. V and J are TRBV28 and TRBJ2-7, with 10 bases fitting TRBD1. The CDR3 is made up of 13 amino acids. The germline gives CDR1 MDHEN, CDR2 SYDVKM. Unmatched junction bases numbered 5, after V lost 10 bases and J lost 2 bases.

The V gene is TRBV5-6, the J gene TRBJ1-2; D is uncertain. V was shortened by 4 bases and J by 1 base, with 5 bases between the two germline ends. Germline values: CDR1 SGHDT, CDR2 YYEEEE. The CDR3 spans 12 residues. CDR3 in amino acids: CASSQLNYGYTF. The CDR3 bases are TGTGCCAGCAGCCAGCTTAACTATGGCTACACCTTC.

This chain links TRBV25-1 with TRBJ2-7; a weak D match, TRBD2 (6 bases). V was clipped by 0 bases and J by 3 bases, with 9 bases between them. Germline V CDR1 and CDR2: MGHDK, SYGVNS. This CDR3 has 14 amino acids. CDR3 in DNA: TGTGCCAGCAGTGAATATATCGGGGGCTACGAGCAGTACTTC. Encoded protein: CASSEYIGGYEQYF.

This clone was detected only a few times. J is TRBJ1-2 and V is TRBV30, with a possible D match to TRBD1 (5 bases). The germline V and J ends were trimmed by 1 base and 8 bases, with 14 bases remaining between them. CDR1 is GTSNPN, CDR2 SVGIG, per germline (reference sequence). CDR3 length: 13 amino acids. The CDR3 region is CAWSEQVGVGYTF. CDR3 coding DNA: TGTGCCTGGAGTGAACAGGTTGGGGTCGGCTACACCTTC.

The gene calls are TRBV25-1 and TRBJ2-3; no reliable D call. This CDR3 has 14 residues. The germline gives CDR1 MGHDK, CDR2 SYGVNS. Trimming stripped 4 bases from V and 4 bases from J, with 12 bases between. CDR3 sequence (DNA): TGTGCCAGCAGTGTAGGGCTGTACTCAGATACGCAGTATTTT. This translates into CASSVGLYSDTQYF.

The gene calls are TRBV29-1 and TRBJ2-3, with TRBD1 as a possible D gene (6 bases). This CDR3 has 14 amino acids. Trimming took 2 bases from V and 5 from J, leaving 14 bases between them. The germline CDR1 and CDR2 sequences are SQVTM and ANQGSEA. The CDR3 bases are TGCAGCGTTGAAAGGACAGCCTTAGGAGATACGCAGTATTTT. It encodes CSVERTALGDTQYF.

CDR3 nucleotides: TGTGCCAGCAGTGATCCAGTGGGAAAACTGTTTTTT. It translates to CASSDPVGKLFF. The V and J genes are TRBV25-1 and TRBJ1-4; D is ambiguous. V lost 3 bases, J lost 10 bases, and 9 bases lay in between. Germline CDR1 reads MGHDK; CDR2 reads SYGVNS. The CDR3 spans 12 residues.

The rearrangement joins TRBV7-7 to TRBJ2-1, with D maybe TRBD2 (5 bases). The CDR3 loop spans 16 amino acids. Germline V gene sequence: CDR1 SSHAT, CDR2 FNYEAQ (reference sequence). V shed 5 bases and J shed 6 bases, with 20 bases lying between them. CDR3 in DNA: TGTGCCAGCAGCCGCTTCGCCGGGGTGTTTAGCAATGAGCAGTTCTTC. Its translation is CASSRFAGVFSNEQFF.